The present T cell receptor beta chain was sequenced within a study of T-cell memory formation after mild COVID-19. In the study overall: TCR clusters showed largely donor specificity. Study results and caveats: CD4+ contracting clones were mainly CM and EM; CD8+ ones, EMRA. The second-wave clones peaking on day 37 were not confirmed as SARS-CoV-2-specific.

This clonotype was counted only a few times. Its antigen is currently unknown. TCRdb reanalysed the 5' RACE reads using MiXCR and keeps one entry per CDR3 protein. The top ten clones hold roughly 21% of a sample with about 430,000 distinct CDR3 sequences, roughly 18% of them seen once. The clonotype was recovered from a man aged 18 to 30 who had mild COVID-19 (a few samples of this study predate the infection). Cell type and time point are not known. Sequencing input: PBMCs or a T cell subset sorted from them (not recorded which).

CDR3 sequence reads: CATSDPGRPYEQYF. The CDR3, as DNA: TGTGCCACCAGTGACCCGGGACGCCCCTACGAGCAGTACTTC. The rearrangement links TRBV24-1 to TRBJ2-7; D is possibly TRBD1 or TRBD2 (5 bases each). The CDR3 covers 14 residues. V was shortened by 4 bases and J by 2 bases, with 11 bases between the two germline ends. Germline assignment: CDR1 KGHDR and CDR2 SFDVKD.